Following are 10 T cell receptor beta chains from one sample sequenced in a study of T cell repertoires in cytomegalovirus infection. One entry per CDR3 protein results from TCRdb running MiXCR on the reads. Among around 230,000 distinct CDR3 sequences listed, approximately 6.7% were seen once. Sequencing was performed on PBMCs. Every receptor here comes from a human donor in good health (CMV status not recorded). Some clones in this sample may be carry-over from other donors' samples.

This clonotype was seen repeatedly, ten times or more. The CDR3 loop reads CASSQEATQETQYF. Written as DNA, the CDR3 is TGTGCCAGCAGCCAAGAGGCTACTCAAGAGACCCAGTACTTC. The genes are TRBV4-2 and TRBJ2-5; unclear D gene. Deletions cut 0 bases from V and 2 bases from J, with 7 bases between. The CDR3 length is 14 residues. Germline lookup yields CDR1 LGHNA and CDR2 YNFKEQ.

This clonotype was seen at least ten times. The chain links TRBV28 to TRBJ2-1; D remains unclear. The CDR3 totals 12 residues. Trimming removed 3 bases at V and 9 bases at J, with 9 bases between. Germline lookup yields CDR1 MDHEN and CDR2 SYDVKM. The CDR3, as DNA: TGTGCCAGCAGTTTGACGTATCGTGAGCAGTTCTTC. Translation gives CASSLTYREQFF. Complete variable domain (other parts from reference TRBV28 and TRBJ2-1): DVKVTQSSRYLVKRTGEKVFLECVQDMDHENMFWYRQDPGLGLRLIYFSYDVKMKEKGDIPEGYSVSREKKERFSLILESASTNQTSMYLCASSLTYREQFFGPGTRLTVL.

This clonotype was found many times. The chain carries TRBV5-6 and TRBJ2-3, with D unresolved. CDR3 length equals 15 residues. The V end was cut by 2 bases, the J end by 5 bases, with 15 bases between. Germline V gene lookup returns CDR1 SGHDT and CDR2 YYEEEE. CDR3 sequence (DNA): TGTGCCAGCAGCTTCGACCGGCGGATCGGAGATACGCAGTATTTT. The encoded protein is CASSFDRRIGDTQYF. The whole variable domain, remainder taken from reference TRBV5-6 and TRBJ2-3, is DAGVTQSPTHLIKTRGQQVTLRCSPKSGHDTVSWYQQALGQGPQFIFQYYEEEERQRGNFPDRFSGHQFPNYSSELNVNALLLGDSALYLCASSFDRRIGDTQYFGPGTRLTVL.

This clonotype showed up just a few times. The genes are TRBV5-1 and TRBJ2-1, with D perhaps assigned TRBD1 or TRBD2 (6 bases each). CDR1 and CDR2 from the germline V gene are SGHRS and YFSETQ. V lost 2 bases and J lost 4, with 16 bases in between. The CDR3 contains 16 residues. Written as DNA, the CDR3 is TGCGCCAGCAGCTTAATTTTGGGGGGCCAGTACAATGAGCAGTTCTTC. This translates into CASSLILGGQYNEQFF.

The sample holds many counts of this clonotype. The rearrangement uses TRBV30 and TRBJ1-2; D unresolved. CDR1 is GTSNPN, CDR2 SVGIG, per germline (reference sequence). V was clipped by 3 bases and J by 7 bases, with 12 bases between them. The CDR3 length is 12 residues. Here the CDR3 reads CAWRSLLTGYTF. CDR3 DNA sequence: TGTGCCTGGAGGTCCCTGTTAACTGGCTACACCTTC. Combining the CDR3 with reference TRBV30 and TRBJ1-2 gives the whole variable domain SQTIHQWPATLVQPVGSPLSLECTVEGTSNPNLYWYRQAAGRGLQLLFYSVGIGQISSEVPQNLSASRPQDRQFILSSKKLLLSDSGFYLCAWRSLLTGYTFGSGTRLTVV.

This clonotype came up many times. This rearrangement joins TRBV7-2 to TRBJ1-4, with 9 bases lining up with TRBD1. The J segment lost 7 bases and the V segment lost 1 base, leaving 7 bases of the junction unmatched. The V gene's germline CDR1 is SGHTA and CDR2 FQGNSA. The CDR3 has 16 residues. The CDR3 loop is CASSLGPQGAVEKLFF. The CDR3 DNA follows: TGTGCCAGCAGCTTAGGGCCACAGGGGGCGGTTGAAAAACTGTTTTTT. Filled out from reference TRBV7-2 and TRBJ1-4, the complete variable domain reads GAGVSQSPSNKVTEKGKDVELRCDPISGHTALYWYRQSLGQGLEFLIYFQGNSAPDKSGLPSDRFSAERTGGSVSTLTIQRTQQEDSAVYLCASSLGPQGAVEKLFFGSGTQLSVL.

This clonotype was recorded at least ten times. The CDR3 coding sequence is TGTGCCAGTAGTATCTACAGGGATGGAACAGATACGCAGTATTTT. The encoded protein is CASSIYRDGTDTQYF. This chain links TRBV19 with TRBJ2-3; possibly TRBD1 for D (6 bases). V lost 3 bases, J lost 3 bases, and 13 bases lay in between. CDR1 is LNHDA, CDR2 SQIVND, per germline (reference sequence). The CDR3 totals 15 residues.

There are many counts of this clonotype. This chain links TRBV19 with TRBJ1-1; D is unresolved. With 5 bases removed from V and 3 bases from J, the gap between germline ends came to 13 bases. The CDR3 sequence is 14 residues long. Germline V CDR1 and CDR2: LNHDA, SQIVND (reference sequence). CDR3 sequence (DNA): TGTGCCAGTAGTCCCACGACAAGCTACACTGAAGCTTTCTTT. This codes for CASSPTTSYTEAFF.

This clonotype was recorded many times. The chain combines TRBV28 with TRBJ1-5, with 7 bases matching TRBD1. Germline-derived CDR1 and CDR2 are MDHEN and SYDVKM. Germline trimming cut 8 bases from V and 1 base from J; bases unmatched to any gene: 2. This CDR3 has 13 residues. The CDR3 DNA is TGTGCCAGCCAGGGGGGGAGCAATCAGCCCCAGCATTTT. It codes for CASQGGSNQPQHF.

This clonotype was seen many times. The CDR3 sequence: CASSQEWYGYTF. The CDR3 region has the DNA TGTGCCAGCAGTCAGGAATGGTATGGCTACACCTTC. This chain uses TRBV6-2 or TRBV6-3 with TRBJ1-2; D is ambiguous. V was pared by 5 bases and J by 5 bases, with 9 bases between. Germline CDR1 MNHEY, CDR2 SVGEGT. The CDR3 has 12 residues.